These T cell receptor beta chains were read from a single sample in a study of vaccination and CD4 T cells after COVID-19. TCRdb redid the calling of the PCR reads with MiXCR, one entry per CDR3 protein. The repertoire holds roughly 9,500 distinct CDR3 sequences, with about 35% as singletons. Their specific antigens are unknown. Sequenced sample: CD4+ T cells from blood, cultured in vitro. Receptors originate from a human donor in good health. CDR3s include the opening cysteine and the closing phenylalanine or tryptophan. A D gene is named only where the DNA matches it firmly. Size values are once, few and many counts, or a class for expanded clones, and some rows have none.

J: TRBJ2-1; V: TRBV20-1; D: TRBD2; size: NA; CDR3: CSARDLAGGPYNEQFF; DNA: TGCAGTGCTAGAGATCTAGCGGGAGGCCCCTACAATGAGCAGTTCTTC
J: TRBJ2-7; V: TRBV20-1; D: TRBD2; size: NA; CDR3: CSGVREGRYEQYF; DNA: TGCAGTGGGGTTCGGGAGGGCCGATACGAGCAGTACTTC
J: TRBJ2-3; V: TRBV6-1; D: NA; size: NA; CDR3: CASIRERVTDTQYF; DNA: TGTGCCAGCATCCGGGAGAGGGTCACAGATACGCAGTATTTT
J: TRBJ1-6; V: TRBV4-2; D: NA; size: few; CDR3: CASSQEGRDSPLHF; DNA: TGTGCCAGCAGTCAAGAAGGTAGAGATTCACCCCTCCACTTT
J: TRBJ2-1; V: TRBV20-1; D: NA; size: NA; CDR3: CSPRGNEQFF; DNA: TGCAGCCCGAGGGGCAATGAGCAGTTCTTC
J: TRBJ1-2; V: TRBV2; D: NA; size: NA; CDR3: CASRASLGDYGYTF; DNA: TGTGCCAGCAGGGCCTCGTTAGGGGACTATGGCTACACCTTC
J: TRBJ2-5; V: TRBV5-4; D: NA; size: NA; CDR3: CASSFLASETQYF; DNA: TGTGCCAGCAGCTTTCTAGCGTCGGAGACCCAGTACTTC
J: TRBJ1-3; V: TRBV28; D: NA; size: few; CDR3: CASSLGGLRNTIYF; DNA: TGTGCCAGCAGTTTAGGGGGGCTACGGAACACCATATATTTT
J: TRBJ1-1; V: TRBV7-3; D: TRBD1; size: medium-sized; CDR3: CASSLSRDSEAFF; DNA: TGTGCCAGCAGCTTAAGCCGGGACAGTGAAGCTTTCTTT
J: TRBJ2-5; V: TRBV7-9; D: NA; size: few; CDR3: CASSFFGAQYF; DNA: TGTGCCAGCAGCTTCTTCGGGGCCCAGTACTTC
J: TRBJ1-6; V: TRBV28; D: NA; size: NA; CDR3: CASSLAREGSPLHF; DNA: TGTGCCAGCAGTTTAGCCAGGGAAGGCTCACCCCTCCACTTT
J: TRBJ1-6; V: TRBV5-5; D: TRBD1; size: NA; CDR3: CASSLDRAPPLHF; DNA: TGTGCCAGCAGCCTAGACAGGGCTCCACCCCTCCACTTT
J: TRBJ2-7; V: TRBV7-2; D: TRBD1; size: NA; CDR3: CASSTRTGGYEQYF; DNA: TGTGCCAGCAGCACCAGGACAGGGGGCTACGAGCAGTACTTC
J: TRBJ2-2; V: TRBV29-1; D: NA; size: few; CDR3: CSVETGNAELFF; DNA: TGCAGCGTTGAAACAGGGAATGCGGAGCTGTTTTTT
J: TRBJ1-2; V: TRBV12-3/TRBV12-4; D: TRBD1; size: once; CDR3: CASSLHPWTGANGYTF; DNA: TGTGCCAGCAGCCTACATCCTTGGACAGGGGCTAATGGCTACACCTTC
J: TRBJ1-6; V: TRBV7-9; D: NA; size: medium-sized; CDR3: CASSFPNSPLHF; DNA: TGTGCCAGCAGCTTCCCCAATTCACCCCTCCACTTT
J: TRBJ1-3; V: TRBV11-3; D: TRBD1; size: NA; CDR3: CASSPPTTGGGTTIYF; DNA: TGTGCCAGCAGCCCCCCGACCACAGGGGGCGGAACCACCATATATTTT
J: TRBJ1-1; V: TRBV24-1; D: NA; size: NA; CDR3: CATSSSVNTEAFF; DNA: TGTGCCACCAGCTCTTCGGTGAACACTGAAGCTTTCTTT
J: TRBJ1-1; V: TRBV5-1; D: NA; size: NA; CDR3: CASSREPEAFF; DNA: TGCGCCAGCAGCAGGGAACCTGAAGCTTTCTTT
J: TRBJ1-2; V: TRBV5-6; D: NA; size: NA; CDR3: CASSLFLQGFGYTF; DNA: TGTGCCAGCAGCTTGTTCTTACAGGGATTCGGCTACACCTTC
J: TRBJ1-1; V: TRBV4-3; D: NA; size: few; CDR3: CASSPGLLDPHTEAFF; DNA: TGCGCCAGCAGCCCGGGCCTACTAGATCCCCACACTGAAGCTTTCTTT
J: TRBJ1-6; V: TRBV7-7; D: TRBD1; size: medium-sized; CDR3: CASSLTGTGDSPLHF; DNA: TGTGCTAGCAGCCTGACGGGGACAGGGGATTCACCCCTCCACTTT
J: TRBJ2-3; V: TRBV27; D: NA; size: few; CDR3: CASSTSGRQTDTQYF; DNA: TGTGCCAGCAGTACGTCAGGGAGACAAACAGATACGCAGTATTTT
J: TRBJ2-7; V: TRBV20-1; D: NA; size: NA; CDR3: CSARDQAGLRYF; DNA: TGCAGTGCTAGAGATCAGGCAGGGCTACGGTACTTC
J: TRBJ1-4; V: TRBV27; D: NA; size: NA; CDR3: CASSSAGRGEKLFF; DNA: TGTGCCAGCAGTTCGGCGGGACGGGGAGAAAAACTGTTTTTT
J: TRBJ1-2; V: TRBV29-1; D: NA; size: NA; CDR3: CSVGEGQIYGYTF; DNA: TGCAGCGTTGGAGAAGGACAAATCTATGGCTACACCTTC
J: TRBJ2-7; V: TRBV20-1; D: NA; size: NA; CDR3: CSARGDKIYEQYF; DNA: TGCAGTGCTAGAGGGGACAAAATTTACGAGCAGTACTTC
J: TRBJ2-6; V: TRBV19; D: NA; size: NA; CDR3: CASSIRSVSGANVLTF; DNA: TGTGCCAGTAGTATTCGGTCGGTCTCTGGGGCCAACGTCCTGACTTTC
J: TRBJ1-1; V: TRBV28; D: NA; size: NA; CDR3: CASSDPGSNTEAFF; DNA: TGTGCCAGCAGTGACCCAGGGTCGAACACTGAAGCTTTCTTT
J: TRBJ1-6; V: TRBV25-1; D: NA; size: NA; CDR3: CASSEWGNSPLHF; DNA: TGTGCCAGCAGTGAATGGGGCAATTCACCCCTCCACTTT
J: TRBJ1-1; V: TRBV6-1; D: NA; size: NA; CDR3: CASSGQEGSTEAFF; DNA: TGTGCCAGCAGTGGCCAGGAGGGGAGCACTGAAGCTTTCTTT
J: TRBJ1-6; V: TRBV6-5; D: NA; size: NA; CDR3: CASSLNSPLHF; DNA: TGTGCCAGCAGTTTGAATTCACCCCTCCACTTT
J: TRBJ1-2; V: TRBV6-5; D: NA; size: NA; CDR3: CASSYYNYGYTF; DNA: TGTGCCAGCAGTTACTACAACTATGGCTACACCTTC
J: TRBJ2-2; V: TRBV5-1; D: TRBD2; size: NA; CDR3: CASSLPLAGNTGELFF; DNA: TGCGCCAGCAGCTTGCCCCTAGCGGGTAACACCGGGGAGCTGTTTTTT
J: TRBJ1-6; V: TRBV6-1; D: NA; size: large; CDR3: CASSTGHPLPLHF; DNA: TGTGCCAGCAGCACGGGACACCCCCTGCCCCTCCACTTT
J: TRBJ2-1; V: TRBV24-1; D: NA; size: NA; CDR3: CATSDLASEQFF; DNA: TGTGCCACCAGTGATTTAGCGTCAGAGCAGTTCTTC
J: TRBJ1-2; V: TRBV9; D: NA; size: few; CDR3: CASSVAMTPTQGYTF; DNA: TGTGCCAGCAGCGTAGCTATGACGCCAACCCAAGGCTACACCTTC
J: TRBJ1-1; V: TRBV6-5; D: NA; size: few; CDR3: CASSSRTPDRNTEAFF; DNA: TGTGCCAGCAGTTCCCGAACCCCGGACAGGAACACTGAAGCTTTCTTT
J: TRBJ1-5; V: TRBV19; D: NA; size: NA; CDR3: CVSSQLGSPQHF; DNA: TGTGTCAGTAGCCAGCTAGGATCGCCCCAGCATTTT
J: TRBJ2-5; V: TRBV7-3; D: NA; size: NA; CDR3: CASSLSSGVAETQYF; DNA: TGTGCCAGCAGCTTAAGTTCGGGGGTTGCGGAGACCCAGTACTTC
J: TRBJ2-1; V: TRBV20-1; D: NA; size: NA; CDR3: CSARKGLDEQFF; DNA: TGCAGTGCTAGGAAGGGTCTGGATGAGCAGTTCTTC
J: TRBJ2-1; V: TRBV5-1; D: TRBD2; size: NA; CDR3: CASSHGLAGGYNEQFF; DNA: TGCGCCAGCAGTCACGGACTAGCGGGAGGGTACAATGAGCAGTTCTTC
J: TRBJ2-1; V: TRBV2; D: TRBD2; size: once; CDR3: CASRMGGGTYNEQFF; DNA: TGTGCCAGCAGGATGGGCGGGGGGACCTACAATGAGCAGTTCTTC
J: TRBJ2-1; V: TRBV6-2/TRBV6-3; D: TRBD2; size: NA; CDR3: CASSYSGGGEQFF; DNA: TGTGCCAGCAGTTACTCGGGGGGGGGTGAGCAGTTCTTC
J: TRBJ1-2; V: TRBV6-2/TRBV6-3; D: NA; size: NA; CDR3: CASSYSRLDSNYGYTF; DNA: TGTGCCAGCAGTTACTCGCGTCTGGACAGCAACTATGGCTACACCTTC
J: TRBJ1-3; V: TRBV7-2; D: NA; size: few; CDR3: CASSLEIGVDGNTIYF; DNA: TGTGCCAGCAGCTTAGAGATCGGGGTAGATGGAAACACCATATATTTT
J: TRBJ1-5; V: TRBV25-1; D: NA; size: few; CDR3: CASSERGGIHQPQHF; DNA: TGTGCCAGCAGTGAAAGGGGGGGGATTCATCAGCCCCAGCATTTT
J: TRBJ1-5; V: TRBV5-1; D: NA; size: NA; CDR3: CASSLETGGGQPQHF; DNA: TGCGCCAGCAGCTTGGAGACGGGCGGGGGACAGCCCCAGCATTTT
J: TRBJ1-6; V: TRBV18; D: NA; size: NA; CDR3: CASSDLPSSYNSPLHF; DNA: TGTGCCAGTTCAGACCTTCCGAGCTCCTATAATTCACCCCTCCACTTT